This passage covers 27 T cell receptor beta chains from one sample sequenced in a study of blood T cell repertoires in COVID-19. The table came from immunoSEQ multiplex PCR; TCRdb's copy has only in-frame clones and leaves some out. Of about 210,000 clones listed, around nine tenths are singletons. Sequenced: peripheral blood. Source of these receptors: a woman aged 40 to 50 with acute or convalescent COVID-19.

V gene TRBV25-1 combines with J gene TRBJ2-4; 7 bases match TRBD1. The CDR3 sequence is 15 residues long. Germline loops: CDR1 MGHDK, CDR2 SYGVNS. Trimming removed 2 bases from V and 7 bases from J; junction bases left unmatched: 8. The CDR3 is CASSERVGGANIQYF. In DNA form, the CDR3 reads TGTGCCAGCAGTGAACGGGTAGGGGGCGCGAACATTCAGTACTTC.

The J gene is TRBJ2-3, the V gene TRBV3-1 (or the pseudogene TRBV3-2); D possibly corresponds to TRBD1 (6 bases). Looked up from germline, CDR1 is LGHDT and CDR2 is YNNKEL (reference sequence). The CDR3 is 16 amino acids. The ends were cut back, 1 base at V and 0 bases at J, with 11 bases in the middle. The CDR3 nucleotides read TGTGCCAGCAGCCAAGGGACAGCCTCTAGCACAGATACGCAGTATTTT. It encodes CASSQGTASSTDTQYF.

This clone was detected ten times or more. The chain couples TRBV5-1 to TRBJ2-3, with 8 bases aligning to TRBD1. Trimming took 5 bases from V and 2 from J; bases not matched to a gene: 7. The length of the CDR3 is 15 residues. Germline CDR1 reads SGHRS; CDR2 reads YFSETQ. The CDR3 region has the DNA TGCGCCAGCAGGAAGACAGGGGACTTCACAGATACGCAGTATTTT. Translation: CASRKTGDFTDTQYF.

This clone appeared a single time. The CDR3 DNA reads TGTGCTAGTGGTTTGGTTCTGGGAGGGGAAGCTTTCTTT. Translation gives CASGLVLGGEAFF. V is TRBV12-5 and J is TRBJ1-1, with D hard to call. Trimming pared 0 bases from V and 8 bases from J, leaving 10 bases between. Germline loops: CDR1 LGHNT, CDR2 FRNRAP. The CDR3 runs 13 residues.

This rearrangement joins TRBV21-1 to TRBJ1-3; the table's D call TRBD1 went unverified against the DNA. TRBV21-1 is flagged as a pseudogene. The CDR3 sequence is 14 residues long. CDR3 amino acids: CASSKGDRANTIYF. CDR3 bases: TGTGCCAGCAGCAAAGGGGACAGGGCAAACACCATATATTTT.

The V gene is TRBV5-6, the J gene TRBJ1-4; TRBD1 aligns across 7 bases. This CDR3 has 14 amino acids. V lost 3 bases, J lost 4 bases, and 3 bases stayed unmatched. Germline loops: CDR1 SGHDT, CDR2 YYEEEE. The CDR3 region is CASSSGQFNEKLFF. In nucleotides, the CDR3 is TGTGCCAGCAGCTCGGGACAGTTTAATGAAAAACTGTTTTTT.

The chain uses TRBV9 and TRBJ2-3; the match to TRBD2 covers 8 bases. Losses at the gene ends were 4 bases for V and 4 bases for J; bases not matched to a gene: 14. Germline V gives CDR1 SGDLS, CDR2 YYNGEE. The CDR3 is made up of 17 amino acids. CDR3: CASSPYLTGGMADTQYF. For the CDR3, the DNA is TGTGCCAGCAGCCCCTATCTAACGGGGGGGATGGCAGATACGCAGTATTTT.

J is TRBJ2-3 and V is TRBV6-5; 12 nucleotides line up with TRBD2. The trim removed 10 bases at V and 1 base at J, leaving 3 bases unmatched. The CDR3 runs to 14 residues. Germline values: CDR1 MNHEY, CDR2 SVGAGI. The CDR3 loop reads CAISSGGGTDTQYF. CDR3 DNA: TGTGCCATCTCTAGCGGGGGGGGCACAGATACGCAGTATTTT.

The chain uses TRBV9 and TRBJ1-1, with D unresolved. CDR3 length: 15 residues. Germline V gene data show CDR1 as SGDLS and CDR2 as YYNGEE. The V end was cut by 3 bases, the J end by 0 bases, with 12 bases between. The CDR3 nucleotides read TGTGCCAGCAGCGCCGGTGACGGGTTGAACACTGAAGCTTTCTTT. It encodes CASSAGDGLNTEAFF.

The chain is built from TRBV4-2 and TRBJ1-2; 7 nucleotides line up with TRBD1. The length of the CDR3 is 14 residues. Trimming cost V 3 bases and J 3 bases; bases outside gene matches: 4. Per the germline V gene, CDR1 is LGHNA and CDR2 is YNFKEQ. For the CDR3, the DNA is TGTGCCAGCAGCCAGGCCAGGGGGGACTATGGCTACACCTTC. Protein: CASSQARGDYGYTF.

Comment on this clone: One end of the junction is discordant with germline, which a read error may explain. The genes are TRBV19 and TRBJ2-3; the match to TRBD2 covers 10 bases. Germline V lookup: CDR1 LNHDA, CDR2 SQIVND (reference sequence). The CDR3 runs to 17 residues. The DNA for the CDR3 is TGTGCCAGCAGTATGGGGCGGAGCGGGGGGGCCACAGATACGCAGTATTTT. Amino acid sequence: CASSMGRSGGATDTQYF.

V is TRBV29-1 and J is TRBJ1-2; 8 bases line up with TRBD1. This CDR3 comprises 13 residues. Trimming took 0 bases from V and 5 from J; bases not matched to a gene: 2. Germline CDR1 SQVTM, CDR2 ANQGSEA. The CDR3 loop is CSVEDRGLYGYTF. Written as DNA, the CDR3 is TGCAGCGTTGAAGACAGGGGGCTTTATGGCTACACCTTC.

A single count supports this clone. The V call is TRBV12-5, the J call TRBJ2-5; 13 nucleotides line up with TRBD2. The CDR3 contains 18 residues. V shed 2 bases and J 2 bases; nucleotides not matched to a gene: 8. Germline CDR1 and CDR2: LGHNT and FRNRAP. CDR3: CASGLRAWTSGGQETQYF. CDR3 in DNA: TGTGCTAGTGGTTTGAGGGCCTGGACTAGCGGGGGACAAGAGACCCAGTACTTC.

V gene TRBV29-1 combines with J gene TRBJ1-2, with D hard to call. CDR3 length equals 15 residues. CDR1 is SQVTM and CDR2 is ANQGSEA in the germline V gene. V lost 1 base and J lost 8, with 20 bases in between. The CDR3 here is CSVEVSTGRVEGYTF. CDR3 DNA sequence: TGCAGCGTTGAAGTCTCAACCGGGAGGGTAGAGGGCTACACCTTC.

The V gene is TRBV4-1, the J gene TRBJ2-1; 9 bases line up with TRBD2. This CDR3 comprises 16 residues. The V segment lost 0 bases and the J segment 9 bases; nucleotides outside the gene matches: 9. Germline V gene lookup returns CDR1 MGHRA and CDR2 YSYEKL. The CDR3 sequence is CASSQEGGGAFGEQFF. The CDR3 DNA follows: TGCGCCAGCAGCCAAGAGGGCGGGGGGGCATTTGGTGAGCAGTTCTTC.

There are a few counts of this clone. The CDR3, as DNA: TGTGCCAGTAGTATAGGGACAGTCCAGCCCCAGCATTTT. Protein: CASSIGTVQPQHF. The genes are TRBV19 and TRBJ1-5; perhaps TRBD1 as D (6 bases). Germline V gene sequence: CDR1 LNHDA, CDR2 SQIVND (reference sequence). Trimming removed 1 base at V and 7 bases at J, with 8 bases between. The CDR3 spans 13 residues. Filled out from reference TRBV19 and TRBJ1-5, the complete variable domain reads DGGITQSPKYLFRKEGQNVTLSCEQNLNHDAMYWYRQDPGQGLRLIYYSQIVNDFQKGDIAEGYSVSREKKESFPLTVTSAQKNPTAFYLCASSIGTVQPQHFGDGTRLSIL.

The chain has TRBV6-5 and TRBJ1-5; 12 bases agree with TRBD1. This CDR3 region has 15 residues. The germline V gene encodes CDR1 MNHEY and CDR2 SVGAGI. The V segment lost 0 bases and the J segment 7 bases; nucleotides outside the gene matches: 1. For the CDR3, the DNA is TGTGCCAGCAGTTACTCGGGACAGGGGGCGCAGCCCCAGCATTTT. Its translation: CASSYSGQGAQPQHF.

V and J are TRBV15 and TRBJ1-3; TRBD1 matches at 7 bases. Germline-derived CDR1 and CDR2 are LNHNV and YYDKDF (reference sequence). V lost 3 bases, J lost 1 base, and 9 bases stayed unmatched. This CDR3 is 17 amino acids long. The CDR3 spells CATSRRGPVASGNTIYF. The CDR3 bases are TGTGCCACCAGCAGGAGGGGGCCAGTGGCTTCTGGAAACACCATATATTTT.

This chain joins TRBV24-1 and TRBJ2-7; D unclear. This CDR3 is 18 amino acids long. The ends were cut back, 1 base at V and 3 bases at J, with 21 bases in the middle. Germline V gives CDR1 KGHDR, CDR2 SFDVKD. The CDR3: CATSDFRSAIATNYEQYV. CDR3 coding DNA: TGTGCCACCAGTGATTTTCGTTCAGCCATCGCCACTAACTACGAGCAGTACGTC.

The chain recombines TRBV24-1 with TRBJ1-6, with a possible D match to TRBD1 (5 bases). CDR3 size: 17 residues. V lost 0 bases to trimming and J lost 5 bases, with 13 bases between them. The germline V gene has CDR1 KGHDR and CDR2 SFDVKD. In DNA form, the CDR3 reads TGTGCCACCAGTGATTTGCGGCGGCAGGGCGATAATTCACCCCTCCACTTT. As protein: CATSDLRRQGDNSPLHF.

For this clone: The junction and the germline gene differ at one end; a read error may be behind it. J is TRBJ1-6 and V is TRBV6-5; D is undetermined. From germline, CDR1 is MNHEY and CDR2 SVGAGI. The length of the CDR3 is 15 residues. CDR3 sequence: CASSDSFYDNSPLHF. The CDR3 DNA reads TGTGCCAGCAGTGACTCTTTCTATGATAATTCACCCCTCCACTTT.

A few counts support this clone. V is TRBV7-2 and J is TRBJ2-6; no firm D call. V gave up 2 bases and J gave up 7 bases, with 12 bases separating them. The CDR3 extends over 15 amino acids. The germline V gene has CDR1 SGHTA and CDR2 FQGNSA. CDR3 in amino acids: CASSLNTLTANVLTF. In nucleotides, the CDR3 is TGTGCCAGCAGCTTAAATACCTTAACAGCCAACGTCCTGACTTTC.

The chain couples TRBV7-9 to TRBJ2-1; 9 nucleotides match TRBD2. Germline CDR1 reads SEHNR; CDR2 reads FQNEAQ (reference sequence). Trimming removed 6 bases from V and 2 bases from J; junction bases left unmatched: 5. CDR3 length: 15 residues. Written as DNA, the CDR3 is TGTGCCAGCAGTTCGCGGGGGGGCCCCTACAATGAGCAGTTCTTC. It codes for CASSSRGGPYNEQFF.

The rearrangement links TRBV28 to TRBJ2-3, with 9 bases lining up with TRBD1. The germline V gene encodes CDR1 MDHEN and CDR2 SYDVKM. The CDR3 covers 16 residues. The V gene end was trimmed by 6 bases and the J gene end by 4 bases; junction bases not matched to a gene: 11. The CDR3: CASRIGGQGSADTQYF. CDR3 DNA: TGTGCCAGCAGAATAGGGGGACAGGGTTCCGCAGATACGCAGTATTTT.

The chain joins TRBV7-2 to TRBJ1-2; 8 positions agree with TRBD1. The CDR3 loop spans 11 amino acids. The germline CDR1 and CDR2 sequences are SGHTA and FQGNSA. The ends lost 10 bases at V and 7 bases at J; junction bases unmatched: 5. CDR3 region: CANGQGGGYTF. The DNA for the CDR3 is TGTGCCAACGGACAGGGAGGTGGCTACACCTTC.

The chain links TRBV7-8 to TRBJ1-2, with 7 nucleotides matching TRBD1. Germline trimming cut 1 base from V and 6 bases from J; bases unmatched to any gene: 2. Germline lookup yields CDR1 SGHVS and CDR2 FQNEAQ. This CDR3 has 13 residues. The DNA for the CDR3 is TGTGCCAGCAGCTTAGGCAGGGGGGATGGCTACACCTTC. It specifies CASSLGRGDGYTF.

Turning to this clone: This specimen includes other DNA sequences encoding the same CDR3. As DNA, the CDR3 is TGTGCCAGCAGCCTCAGGGGCTATGGCTACACCTTC. Its protein is CASSLRGYGYTF. The chain uses TRBV3-1 (or the pseudogene TRBV3-2) and TRBJ1-2; D possibly corresponds to TRBD1 (6 bases). The CDR3 loop spans 12 amino acids. Germline-derived CDR1 and CDR2 are LGHDT and YNNKEL (reference sequence). The ends were cut back, 4 bases at V and 4 bases at J, with 7 bases in the middle.